Shown below are 20 T cell receptor beta chains from a single sample sequenced in a study of identical twins. TCRdb reanalysed the 5' RACE reads using MiXCR and keeps one entry per CDR3 protein. The sample has under 350,000 distinct CDR3 sequences; roughly 9% are singletons. In addition, the sample was reused for a study of yellow fever vaccine responses in identical twins.

The sample was CD8+ T cells sorted from blood. The receptor set was obtained from a young woman in good health.

This clonotype has ten or more counts. The chain employs TRBV4-3 and TRBJ2-3; 10 bases map to TRBD2. CDR1 is LGHNA, CDR2 YSLEER, per germline. The junction had 3 bases not matched to a gene; V was cut back by 2 bases and J by 4 bases. This CDR3 comprises 15 residues. CDR3 nucleotide sequence: TGCGCCAGCAGCCAAACTAGCGGGAAAGCAGATACGCAGTATTTT. This sequence encodes CASSQTSGKADTQYF.

This clonotype was seen ten or more times. The chain combines TRBV27 with TRBJ2-1; TRBD2 matches 11 bases. The V gene end was trimmed by 5 bases and the J gene end by 9 bases; junction bases not matched to a gene: 12. This CDR3 is 16 amino acids long. Germline CDR1 MNHEY, CDR2 SMNVEV (reference sequence). The chain's CDR3 is CASSPIGSGRAGEQFF. The DNA of the CDR3 is TGTGCCAGCAGTCCGATTGGTAGCGGGAGGGCCGGTGAGCAGTTCTTC.

This clonotype was recorded at least ten times. The V and J genes are TRBV12-3 or TRBV12-4 and TRBJ2-7, with TRBD1 matching 7 bases. The junction had 13 bases not matched to a gene; V was cut back by 7 bases and J by 4 bases. The CDR3 sequence is 15 residues long. The CDR3 here is CASTLSRDSSYEQYF. The CDR3 DNA sequence: TGTGCCAGCACCTTAAGCCGGGACAGCTCGTACGAGCAGTACTTC.

Ten or more counts support this clonotype. The CDR3: CASTLGLEETQYF. As DNA, the CDR3 is TGTGCCAGCACCTTGGGACTGGAAGAGACCCAGTACTTC. The gene calls are TRBV2 and TRBJ2-5, with D possibly being TRBD2 (6 bases). This CDR3 region has 13 residues. Per germline, CDR1 SNHLY and CDR2 FYNNEI. With 7 bases removed from V and 3 bases from J, the gap between germline ends came to 12 bases. Variable domain in full (rest from reference TRBV2 and TRBJ2-5): EPEVTQTPSHQVTQMGQEVILRCVPISNHLYFYWYRQILGQKVEFLVSFYNNEISEKSEIFDDQFSVERPDGSNFTLKIRSTKLEDSAMYFCASTLGLEETQYFGPGTRLLVL.

This clonotype came up a few times. The V call is TRBV9, the J call TRBJ1-6, with D possibly matching TRBD1 (5 bases). V was shortened by 0 bases and J by 10 bases, with 14 bases between the two germline ends. This CDR3 comprises 15 residues. In germline, CDR1 is SGDLS, CDR2 YYNGEE. The CDR3 DNA sequence: TGTGCCAGCAGCGTAGAAAGTCAGGGTCTATCACCCCTCCACTTT. This encodes CASSVESQGLSPLHF.

A few counts support this clonotype. V is TRBV12-3 or TRBV12-4 and J is TRBJ1-3; 7 nucleotides match TRBD1. CDR3 length: 18 residues. The V gene end was trimmed by 6 bases and the J gene end by 2 bases; junction bases not matched to a gene: 16. This chain's CDR3 is CASRPTVGEGAAGNTIYF. The CDR3 coding sequence is TGTGCCAGCAGACCGACCGTAGGAGAGGGGGCGGCTGGAAACACCATATATTTT.

The genes are TRBV20-1 and TRBJ2-5; 7 nucleotides align to TRBD2. This CDR3 has 11 residues. The junction had 1 base not matched to a gene; V was cut back by 4 bases and J by 5 bases. In germline, CDR1 is DFQATT, CDR2 SNEGSKA (reference sequence). The CDR3 here is CSAMTSETQYF. Here the CDR3 DNA reads TGCAGTGCTATGACTAGCGAGACCCAGTACTTC.

In this sample, this clonotype turned up many times. V gene TRBV11-2 combines with J gene TRBJ2-1, with TRBD1 identical over 7 bases. J gave up 13 bases and V 4 bases, and 7 bases lay outside the gene matches. Germline values: CDR1 SGHAT, CDR2 FQNNGV. The CDR3 has 12 amino acids. Here the CDR3 DNA reads TGTGCCAGCAGCTCCATCGGGACAGTTCAGTTCTTC. This translates into CASSSIGTVQFF.

This chain links TRBV15 with TRBJ2-2; D remains ambiguous. CDR1 LNHNV and CDR2 YYDKDF come from the germline V gene (reference sequence). Trimming stripped 5 bases from V and 4 bases from J, with 8 bases between. This CDR3 has 13 amino acids. This chain's CDR3 is CATSLGITGELFF. The CDR3 DNA is TGTGCCACCAGCCTGGGGATCACCGGGGAGCTGTTTTTT. The variable domain in full, completed from reference TRBV15 and TRBJ2-2, reads DAMVIQNPRYQVTQFGKPVTLSCSQTLNHNVMYWYQQKSSQAPKLLFHYYDKDFNNEADTPDNFQSRRPNTSFCFLDIRSPGLGDTAMYLCATSLGITGELFFGEGSRLTVL.

This rearrangement joins TRBV18 to TRBJ2-5; the D gene could be TRBD1 or TRBD2 (6 bases each). The CDR3 length is 15 residues. CDR1 is KGHSH and CDR2 is LQKENI in the germline V gene. V was cut by 0 bases and J by 4 bases, with 12 bases left in between. The CDR3 region is CASSPPSGGAETQYF. The CDR3 DNA follows: TGTGCCAGCTCACCACCCTCCGGGGGCGCAGAGACCCAGTACTTC. Looking up the rest from reference TRBV18 and TRBJ2-5 gives the full variable domain: NAGVMQNPRHLVRRRGQEARLRCSPMKGHSHVYWYRQLPEEGLKFMVYLQKENIIDESGMPKERFSAEFPKEGPSILRIQQVVRGDSAAYFCASSPPSGGAETQYFGPGTRLLVL.

The chain links TRBV28 to TRBJ2-1, with 8 nucleotides matching TRBD2. The junction had 9 bases not matched to a gene; V was cut back by 7 bases and J by 10 bases. The CDR3 runs to 13 residues. CDR1 is MDHEN, CDR2 SYDVKM, per germline. Here the CDR3 DNA reads TGTGCCAGCATCCAAAGTTTAGCGGGAGAGCAGTTCTTC. Amino acids: CASIQSLAGEQFF.

In the case of this clonotype: Possible read error: a much larger clone is one base away. This chain connects TRBV7-9 to TRBJ1-1; D call uncertain. V dropped 6 bases and J dropped 3 bases, with 8 bases sitting between them. This CDR3 contains 12 residues. Germline lookup yields CDR1 SEHNR and CDR2 FQNEAQ (reference sequence). CDR3 DNA: TGTGCCAGCAGTTACTGGGACACTGAAGCTTTCTTT. The encoded protein is CASSYWDTEAFF.

In its sample, this clonotype was seen many times. The V gene is TRBV10-3, the J gene TRBJ2-3; 8 nucleotides line up with TRBD2. The germline V gene encodes CDR1 ENHRY and CDR2 SYGVKD. The CDR3 spans 15 residues. V lost 3 bases and J lost 4; bases outside the gene matches: 6. The CDR3 here is CAISEKRERSDTQYF. The CDR3, as DNA: TGTGCCATCAGTGAAAAGCGGGAGCGATCAGATACGCAGTATTTT.

The table lists this clonotype with a few counts. The rearrangement links TRBV20-1 to TRBJ2-7; perhaps TRBD2 as D (6 bases). The germline V gene encodes CDR1 DFQATT and CDR2 SNEGSKA (reference sequence). Trimming removed 3 bases at V and 3 bases at J, with 18 bases between. The CDR3 contains 15 residues. CDR3 region: CSASAVGLRGYEQYF. DNA of the CDR3: TGCAGTGCTAGTGCCGTGGGACTTCGGGGCTACGAGCAGTACTTC.

This clonotype was observed many times. This sequence joins TRBV20-1 and TRBJ2-3; no clear D gene. CDR3 length equals 12 residues. The germline gives CDR1 DFQATT, CDR2 SNEGSKA (reference sequence). Trimming pared 3 bases from V and 6 bases from J, leaving 10 bases between. Written as DNA, the CDR3 is TGCAGTGCTAGTGCTGGCATGGATACGCAGTATTTT. This translates into CSASAGMDTQYF.

This clonotype was counted only a few times. The rearrangement joins TRBV15 to TRBJ2-1, with D possibly being TRBD2 (6 bases). V was pared by 5 bases and J by 9 bases, with 23 bases between. The CDR3 extends over 16 amino acids. Germline CDR1 LNHNV, CDR2 YYDKDF (reference sequence). The CDR3 is CATSRTGLRNGGEQFF. CDR3 nucleotides: TGTGCCACCAGCCGCACGGGACTCCGTAACGGGGGTGAGCAGTTCTTC.

The CDR3 here is CASSQTQGYRETQYF. CDR3 DNA: TGTGCCAGCAGCCAGACGCAGGGTTATCGCGAGACCCAGTACTTC. The rearrangement joins TRBV7-9 to TRBJ2-5, with D possibly TRBD1 on 5 matching bases. The V gene's germline CDR1 is SEHNR and CDR2 FQNEAQ (reference sequence). The V gene lost 5 bases and the J gene lost 5 bases, with 18 bases spanning the gap. The CDR3 is 15 amino acids.

V is TRBV29-1 and J is TRBJ2-2; D may correspond to TRBD1 or TRBD2 (5 bases each). The CDR3 is made up of 14 amino acids. Germline V CDR1 and CDR2: SQVTM, ANQGSEA. Trimming stripped 4 bases from V and 5 bases from J, with 14 bases between. CDR3 amino acids: CSVVGGMGTGELFF. CDR3 bases: TGCAGCGTTGTTGGGGGTATGGGAACCGGGGAGCTGTTTTTT.

There are a few counts of this clonotype. The chain combines TRBV7-2 with TRBJ2-3, with D perhaps matching TRBD2 (7 bases). Per the germline V gene, CDR1 is SGHTA and CDR2 is FQGNSA. The germline V and J ends were trimmed by 5 bases and 1 base, with 13 bases remaining between them. This CDR3 is built from 15 residues. DNA for the CDR3: TGTGCCAGCAGCCGAATCGGGGGGCGCACAGATACGCAGTATTTT. Translating gives CASSRIGGRTDTQYF.

This clonotype was observed at least ten times. The genes are TRBV9 and TRBJ2-2; D is undetermined. From germline, CDR1 is SGDLS and CDR2 YYNGEE. V dropped 3 bases and J dropped 9 bases, with 6 bases sitting between them. The CDR3 sequence is 11 residues long. CDR3 bases: TGTGCCAGCAGCGGAACCCGGGAGCTGTTTTTT. Translating gives CASSGTRELFF.